These 21 T cell receptor beta chains originate from one sample sequenced in a study of T cells in Graves' hyperthyroidism and ophthalmopathy. The source material, RNA transcripts, was used to amplify TCR beta CDR3 regions. A first-round RT-PCR of the TCR CDR3 used the HTBI primer set. TCRdb used MiXCR to reprocess the multiplex PCR reads, holding one entry per CDR3 protein. The sample consists of about 260,000 distinct CDR3 sequences, about 17% of them appearing once. Sequencing was performed on blood. Source of these receptors: a woman aged 18-35 years with Graves' ophthalmopathy.

The table lists this clonotype with a count of one. The chain employs TRBV5-1 and TRBJ1-1; TRBD1 matches 9 bases. CDR3 length: 14 amino acids. Germline lookup yields CDR1 SGHRS and CDR2 YFSETQ. With V trimmed by 5 bases and J by 1 base, 3 bases remained unmatched. CDR3 DNA: TGCGCCAGCAGGGAGGGACAGGGGAACACTGAAGCTTTCTTT. It specifies CASREGQGNTEAFF. The whole variable domain, filled in from reference TRBV5-1 and TRBJ1-1, reads KAGVTQTPRYLIKTRGQQVTLSCSPISGHRSVSWYQQTPGQGLQFLFEYFSETQRNKGNFPGRFSGRQFSNSRSEMNVSTLELGDSALYLCASREGQGNTEAFFGQGTRLTVV.

The chain recombines TRBV28 with TRBJ1-3; D remains unclear. Trimming shortened V by 0 bases and J by 0 bases, and 6 bases separated the two germline ends. The CDR3 extends over 15 amino acids. Germline V gene lookup returns CDR1 MDHEN and CDR2 SYDVKM. CDR3 nucleotide sequence: TGTGCCAGCAGTTTATGGAAGAGCTCTGGAAACACCATATATTTT. Protein product: CASSLWKSSGNTIYF.

This clonotype was seen at least ten times. V gene TRBV28 combines with J gene TRBJ2-1; 9 bases are shared with TRBD1. The CDR3 runs 14 residues. Trimming took 6 bases from V and 0 from J; bases not matched to a gene: 0. CDR1 and CDR2 (germline): MDHEN, SYDVKM. The CDR3 DNA is TGTGCCAGCAGGACAGGGGGCTCCTACAATGAGCAGTTCTTC. It yields the protein CASRTGGSYNEQFF.

This clonotype has a count of ten or more. The genes are TRBV5-1 and TRBJ2-7; 9 bases agree with TRBD1. CDR1 is SGHRS and CDR2 is YFSETQ in the germline V gene. Trimming at V came to 0 bases and at J to 5 bases, leaving 6 bases not matched to a gene. The CDR3 consists of 15 residues. This chain's CDR3 is CASSLAGTGNHEQYF. The CDR3 nucleotides are TGCGCCAGCAGCTTGGCCGGGACAGGGAATCACGAGCAGTACTTC.

This clonotype was seen repeatedly, ten times or more. The chain links TRBV5-1 to TRBJ2-2; D may be TRBD1 (5 bases). The CDR3 consists of 16 residues. Germline V gene data show CDR1 as SGHRS and CDR2 as YFSETQ. Trimming shortened V by 0 bases and J by 2 bases, and 11 bases separated the two germline ends. The CDR3 loop is CASSLVGQGNTGELFF. CDR3 DNA: TGCGCCAGCAGCTTGGTAGGGCAGGGAAACACCGGGGAGCTGTTTTTT.

Ten or more counts support this clonotype. V is TRBV7-9 and J is TRBJ2-1; 7 bases are a match to TRBD2. CDR3 length: 17 amino acids. Germline values: CDR1 SEHNR, CDR2 FQNEAQ (reference sequence). The ends lost 5 bases at V and 6 bases at J; junction bases unmatched: 16. The CDR3 loop is CASSPSRFVGRGNEQFF. CDR3 coding DNA: TGTGCCAGCAGCCCATCAAGGTTCGTAGGGAGGGGCAATGAGCAGTTCTTC.

This clonotype was seen at least ten times. The gene calls are TRBV27 and TRBJ2-1; 9 positions agree with TRBD2. Germline-derived CDR1 and CDR2 are MNHEY and SMNVEV (reference sequence). V dropped 0 bases and J dropped 8; count of bases not matched to a gene: 8. The CDR3 is 16 amino acids. The CDR3 loop is CASSLSAGGPLDEQFF. The CDR3 coding sequence is TGTGCCAGCAGTTTATCGGCGGGAGGGCCGTTGGATGAGCAGTTCTTC.

On this clonotype itself: A read error may explain this, as a much larger clone is one base away. This CDR3 is CASGPGQGAFGELFF. The CDR3 DNA reads as TGTGCCAGCGGTCCCGGACAGGGGGCTTTCGGGGAGCTGTTTTTT. V and J are TRBV6-1 and TRBJ2-2; 11 positions match TRBD1. CDR1 is MNHNS and CDR2 is SASEGT in the germline V gene. This CDR3 has 15 amino acids. V trimming: 8 bases; J trimming: 7 bases; junction bases outside the gene matches: 9.

There are many counts of this clonotype. The V gene is TRBV28, the J gene TRBJ1-5, with 10 nucleotides matching TRBD1. With V trimmed by 4 bases and J by 5 bases, 5 bases remained unmatched. The CDR3 has 15 amino acids. Germline assignment: CDR1 MDHEN and CDR2 SYDVKM. The CDR3 sequence: CASSSLGTGDQPQHF. CDR3 DNA sequence: TGTGCCAGCAGTTCTCTCGGGACAGGGGATCAGCCCCAGCATTTT. The complete variable domain, with remaining parts taken from reference TRBV28 and TRBJ1-5, reads DVKVTQSSRYLVKRTGEKVFLECVQDMDHENMFWYRQDPGLGLRLIYFSYDVKMKEKGDIPEGYSVSREKKERFSLILESASTNQTSMYLCASSSLGTGDQPQHFGDGTRLSIL.

This clonotype has a count of ten or more. The rearrangement links TRBV28 to TRBJ1-6; 9 nucleotides agree with TRBD1. After removal of 6 bases from V and 10 bases from J, the junction contained 7 bases not matched to a gene. CDR1 is MDHEN and CDR2 is SYDVKM in the germline V gene. The CDR3 covers 14 residues. CDR3 in amino acids: CASSPGDRVSPLHF. CDR3 DNA sequence: TGTGCCAGCAGCCCGGGGGACAGGGTATCACCCCTCCACTTT.

This clonotype was seen many times. The rearrangement uses TRBV10-3 and TRBJ2-5; D may be TRBD1 or TRBD2 (5 bases each). In germline, CDR1 is ENHRY, CDR2 SYGVKD. This CDR3 is 14 amino acids long. V lost 2 bases and J 5 bases, leaving 12 bases between the germline ends. This CDR3 is CAISEEDWGETQYF. The CDR3 DNA reads TGTGCCATCAGTGAGGAGGACTGGGGGGAGACCCAGTACTTC.

This clonotype was seen ten or more times. The chain joins TRBV27 to TRBJ1-4; 8 bases align to TRBD1. CDR3 length equals 16 residues. The V gene's germline CDR1 is MNHEY and CDR2 SMNVEV (reference sequence). Germline trimming cut 5 bases from V and 4 bases from J; bases unmatched to any gene: 9. The CDR3 spells CASSLLRTGLNEKLFF. For the CDR3, the DNA is TGTGCCAGCAGTCTCCTCCGGACAGGGCTTAATGAAAAACTGTTTTTT.

Concerning this clonotype: A clone one base away is much larger, so this may be a read error. The chain employs TRBV27 and TRBJ1-5; weak D call: TRBD1 (5 bases). From germline, CDR1 is MNHEY and CDR2 SMNVEV (reference sequence). There are 14 residues in the CDR3. Deletions cut 2 bases from V and 4 bases from J, with 9 bases between. Here the CDR3 reads CASSLRAGNQPQHF. The CDR3 region has the DNA TGTGCCAGCAGTTTACGGGCAGGGAATCAGCCCCAGCATTTT.

This clonotype occurred many times. The chain carries TRBV2 and TRBJ1-1; D is undetermined. Between the trimmed V and J ends, which lost 5 bases and 5 bases, there was a span of 15 bases. CDR3 length: 14 amino acids. Germline V gene sequence: CDR1 SNHLY, CDR2 FYNNEI. CDR3 nucleotide sequence: TGTGCCAGCAGTCAGGATCTAAGTATTACTGAAGCTTTCTTT. Its protein is CASSQDLSITEAFF.

Ten or more counts support this clonotype. CDR3 residues: CSARVTAGLVDEQFF. DNA for the CDR3: TGCAGTGCTAGAGTAACCGCTGGGCTAGTGGATGAGCAGTTCTTC. The rearrangement uses TRBV20-1 and TRBJ2-1; D gene uncertain. Trimming removed 1 base at V and 8 bases at J, with 18 bases between. CDR1 is DFQATT and CDR2 is SNEGSKA in the germline V gene (reference sequence). The CDR3 sequence is 15 residues long.

This clonotype showed up many times. The V gene is TRBV20-1, the J gene TRBJ1-4; no definite D call. CDR3 length: 14 amino acids. Trimming removed 3 bases at V and 3 bases at J, with 11 bases between. From germline, CDR1 is DFQATT and CDR2 SNEGSKA (reference sequence). For the CDR3, the DNA is TGCAGTGCTAGGCAGGCGCCAGCTAATGAAAAACTGTTTTTT. Encoded protein: CSARQAPANEKLFF.

This clonotype was detected ten times or more. The chain is built from TRBV28 and TRBJ1-4, with D possibly TRBD1 on 5 matching bases. Germline CDR1 and CDR2: MDHEN and SYDVKM. Trimming removed 6 bases at V and 8 bases at J, with 16 bases between. There are 14 residues in the CDR3. The CDR3 loop reads CASRRTRLGEKLFF. The CDR3 nucleotides are TGTGCCAGCAGGCGGACACGGCTCGGGGAAAAACTGTTTTTT.

This clonotype was observed many times. The CDR3 loop reads CASSQGQGVNTEAFF. The CDR3 DNA sequence: TGTGCCAGCAGTCAGGGACAGGGTGTGAACACTGAAGCTTTCTTT. This chain connects TRBV6-1 to TRBJ1-1, with 9 positions matching TRBD1. The V segment lost 5 bases and the J segment 0 bases; nucleotides outside the gene matches: 4. There are 15 residues in the CDR3. Germline V lookup: CDR1 MNHNS, CDR2 SASEGT.

This clonotype was detected many times. The V call is TRBV7-3, the J call TRBJ2-1; maybe TRBD1 (5 bases). Germline values: CDR1 SGHTA, CDR2 FQGTGA. Between the trimmed V and J ends, which lost 5 bases and 0 bases, there was a span of 11 bases. The CDR3 spans 15 residues. CDR3 nucleotides: TGTGCCAGCAGCGCAGGACACAGCTCCTACAATGAGCAGTTCTTC. Its protein product is CASSAGHSSYNEQFF.

This clonotype was recorded at least ten times. The rearrangement links TRBV25-1 to TRBJ1-2; D unresolved. This CDR3 region has 13 residues. The V end lost 1 base, the J end lost 4 bases, and 7 bases lay between the germline ends. Germline loops: CDR1 MGHDK, CDR2 SYGVNS. The CDR3 reads CASSESIGYGYTF. Here the CDR3 DNA reads TGTGCCAGCAGTGAATCCATAGGCTATGGCTACACCTTC.

Ten or more counts support this clonotype. In DNA, the CDR3 is TGTGCCAGTATGGCGCTAGCGGAATTTACCGGGGAGCTGTTTTTT. This gives the protein CASMALAEFTGELFF. V and J are TRBV19 and TRBJ2-2; 7 nucleotides align to TRBD2. Germline-derived CDR1 and CDR2 are LNHDA and SQIVND (reference sequence). This CDR3 spans 15 amino acids. V was clipped by 7 bases and J by 5 bases; unmatched bases: 10.